A selection of T cell receptor beta chains follows, all from one sample in a study of shared clonotypes between healthy human individuals. Repertoires were generated with immunoSEQ multiplex PCR, while TCRdb's copy carries only in-frame clones and drops some. The data contain approximately 2,000,000 clones, roughly 92% of them singletons. The sample was naive CD4+ T cells from PBMCs. These receptors were taken from a man aged 18 to 35 in good health. Some clones in this sample may be carry-over from other donors' samples. Both conserved end residues are part of each CDR3. Fields, in order: CDR3 protein, CDR3 DNA, V gene, CDR3 length, clone size, J gene, D gene. The D gene is left open where the match is weak. Not every row has a clone size; where given, it reads once, few, many or a size class.

CDR3: CASLTSGQGGGEQFF; DNA: TGTGCCAGCTTAACGTCGGGACAGGGGGGCGGTGAGCAGTTCTTC; V: TRBV18; length: 15; size: .; J: TRBJ2-1; D: TRBD1
CDR3: CASSSQGFSPLHF; DNA: TGTGCCAGCAGTTCCCAGGGGTTTTCACCCCTCCACTTT; V: TRBV6-5; length: 13; size: once; J: TRBJ1-6; D: .
CDR3: CASSPEAAGNTIYF; DNA: TGTGCCAGCAGCCCAGAGGCTGCTGGAAACACCATATATTTT; V: TRBV7-2; length: 14; size: .; J: TRBJ1-3; D: .
CDR3: CASSPGKGGTGELFF; DNA: TGTGCCAGCAGCCCCGGGAAGGGTGGGACCGGGGAGCTGTTTTTT; V: TRBV5-4; length: 15; size: .; J: TRBJ2-2; D: .
CDR3: CAWSVYLNTGELFF; DNA: TGTGCCTGGAGTGTGTACCTGAACACCGGGGAGCTGTTTTTT; V: TRBV30; length: 14; size: .; J: TRBJ2-2; D: .
CDR3: CASSYDGANYGYTF; DNA: TGCGCCAGCAGCTACGACGGAGCTAACTATGGCTACACCTTC; V: TRBV5-1; length: 14; size: .; J: TRBJ1-2; D: .
CDR3: CASEGGSTYNEQFF; DNA: TGTGCCTCGGAGGGGGGGAGCACCTACAATGAGCAGTTCTTC; V: TRBV30; length: 14; size: .; J: TRBJ2-1; D: .
CDR3: CASSSGAIGYEQYF; DNA: TGCGCCAGCAGCTCTGGGGCAATCGGGTACGAGCAGTACTTC; V: TRBV5-1; length: 14; size: .; J: TRBJ2-7; D: .
CDR3: CASSYSAGLETQYF; DNA: TGTGCCAGCAGTTACTCGGCAGGACTTGAGACCCAGTACTTC; V: TRBV6-5; length: 14; size: .; J: TRBJ2-5; D: .
CDR3: CASTPDRVKQPQHF; DNA: TGTGCCAGCACCCCGGACAGGGTCAAACAGCCCCAGCATTTT; V: TRBV2; length: 14; size: .; J: TRBJ1-5; D: TRBD1
CDR3: CASNPKGFGELFF; DNA: TGTGCCAGCAACCCCAAGGGGTTCGGGGAGCTGTTTTTT; V: TRBV27; length: 13; size: .; J: TRBJ2-2; D: .
CDR3: CASSSDWVMGGEQYF; DNA: TGCGCCAGCAGCTCCGACTGGGTCATGGGTGGCGAGCAGTACTTC; V: TRBV5-1; length: 15; size: .; J: TRBJ2-7; D: .
CDR3: CASSKLTGESSYEQYF; DNA: TGTGCCAGCAGCAAATTGACGGGCGAGAGCTCCTACGAGCAGTACTTC; V: TRBV21-1; length: 16; size: .; J: TRBJ2-7; D: .
CDR3: CASSENTGLLNAFF; DNA: TGTGCCAGCAGCGAAAATACGGGACTCCTGAACGCTTTCTTT; V: TRBV28; length: 14; size: .; J: TRBJ1-1; D: .
CDR3: CASSQVTSGILNEQYF; DNA: TGTGCCAGCAGCCAAGTCACCAGCGGGATATTAAACGAGCAGTACTTC; V: TRBV4-2; length: 16; size: .; J: TRBJ2-7; D: TRBD2
CDR3: CASSQELMGSDTQYF; DNA: TGCGCCAGCAGCCAAGAGCTAATGGGTTCAGATACGCAGTATTTT; V: TRBV4-1; length: 15; size: .; J: TRBJ2-3; D: .
CDR3: CASSLASGQNTEAFF; DNA: TGTGCCAGCAGCTTAGCTTCAGGGCAGAACACTGAAGCTTTCTTT; V: TRBV7-3; length: 15; size: .; J: TRBJ1-1; D: .
CDR3: CASSLELANRDEQFF; DNA: TGTGCCAGCAGCTTAGAACTAGCGAACCGCGATGAGCAGTTCTTC; V: TRBV5-4; length: 15; size: .; J: TRBJ2-1; D: TRBD2
CDR3: CASSPPTKETQYF; DNA: TGTGCCAGCTCACCCCCCACAAAGGAGACCCAGTACTTC; V: TRBV18; length: 13; size: .; J: TRBJ2-5; D: .
CDR3: CASSYNPGTNTGELFF; DNA: TGTGCCAGCAGTTACAATCCAGGGACGAACACCGGGGAGCTGTTTTTT; V: TRBV6-5; length: 16; size: .; J: TRBJ2-2; D: .
CDR3: CASSYTAQETQYF; DNA: TGTGCCAGCAGTTACACGGCCCAAGAGACCCAGTACTTC; V: TRBV6-5; length: 13; size: .; J: TRBJ2-5; D: .
CDR3: CASSLALSGNTGELFF; DNA: TGCGCCAGCAGCTTGGCCTTGTCAGGGAACACCGGGGAGCTGTTTTTT; V: TRBV5-1; length: 16; size: .; J: TRBJ2-2; D: .
CDR3: CASSSWSSSYEQYF; DNA: TGTGCCAGCAGCTCCTGGTCAAGCTCCTACGAGCAGTACTTC; V: TRBV7-6; length: 14; size: .; J: TRBJ2-7; D: .
CDR3: CASSTGGVSGEQYF; DNA: TGTGCCAGCAGCACTGGGGGAGTAAGTGGTGAGCAGTACTTC; V: TRBV28; length: 14; size: .; J: TRBJ2-7; D: .
CDR3: CAISESASSYGYTF; DNA: TGTGCCATCAGTGAGTCGGCCAGTTCCTATGGCTACACCTTC; V: TRBV10-3; length: 14; size: .; J: TRBJ1-2; D: .